The 32 T cell receptor beta chains below come from one sample, sequenced in a study of T cell responses to AZD1222 COVID-19 vaccine. This table comes from immunoSEQ multiplex PCR, and its TCRdb copy is limited to in-frame clones, with some not included. The sample has around 130,000 clones, about 91% seen once; the top ten hold 4.7%. The sequences come from peripheral blood, collected on day 0 of AZD1222 vaccination. These TCRs come from an adult in good health.

The V gene is TRBV14, the J gene TRBJ2-3, with D perhaps being TRBD1 or TRBD2 (5 bases each). The germline CDR1 and CDR2 sequences are SGHDN and FVKESK. CDR3 length equals 16 residues. V was cut by 0 bases and J by 1 base, with 11 bases left in between. CDR3 in amino acids: CASSQDRGVRTDTQYF. The CDR3 region has the DNA TGTGCCAGCAGCCAAGATAGAGGGGTCCGCACAGATACGCAGTATTTT.

The V gene is TRBV10-2, the J gene TRBJ1-4; TRBD1 aligns across 8 bases. The V segment lost 0 bases and the J segment 10 bases; nucleotides outside the gene matches: 7. CDR1 and CDR2 (germline): WSHSY, SAAADI. The CDR3 is made up of 15 amino acids. This chain's CDR3 is CASSESEDRVGKLFF. In DNA, the CDR3 is TGCGCCAGCAGTGAGTCAGAGGACAGGGTGGGAAAACTGTTTTTT.

CDR3: CASSLSHRGSGANVLTF. CDR3 nucleotides: TGTGCCAGCAGCCTTTCTCACCGGGGCTCTGGGGCCAACGTCCTGACTTTC. The chain recombines TRBV14 with TRBJ2-6; a weak D match, TRBD2 (5 bases). The CDR3 has 17 residues. CDR1 and CDR2 (germline): SGHDN, FVKESK. Trimming stripped 4 bases from V and 0 bases from J, with 13 bases between. Complete variable domain (other parts from reference TRBV14 and TRBJ2-6): EAGVTQFPSHSVIEKGQTVTLRCDPISGHDNLYWYRRVMGKEIKFLLHFVKESKQDESGMPNNRFLAERTGGTYSTLKVQPAELEDSGVYFCASSLSHRGSGANVLTFGAGSRLTVL.

The V and J genes are TRBV30 and TRBJ1-1; 9 bases fit TRBD1. The CDR3 spans 12 residues. CDR1 is GTSNPN, CDR2 SVGIG, per germline (reference sequence). J was trimmed by 7 bases and V by 3 bases; bases with no gene match: 3. The DNA of the CDR3 is TGTGCCTGGAGCGAGACAGGGGGTGAAGCTTTCTTT. Protein: CAWSETGGEAFF.

V and J are TRBV4-2 and TRBJ1-2, with a weak D call TRBD1 (5 bases). Germline CDR1 LGHNA, CDR2 YNFKEQ. Trimming pared 0 bases from V and 6 bases from J, leaving 14 bases between. This CDR3 has 15 amino acids. CDR3 region: CASSQDTWGANGYTF. The CDR3 DNA follows: TGTGCCAGCAGCCAAGATACGTGGGGCGCTAATGGCTACACCTTC.

The rearrangement links TRBV12-3 or TRBV12-4 to TRBJ2-7, with D perhaps matching TRBD2 (5 bases). CDR3 size: 13 residues. Trimming pared 6 bases from V and 4 bases from J, leaving 13 bases between. The DNA for the CDR3 is TGTGCCAGCAGGAGGGAAGTAGGGTACGAGCAGTACTTC. This gives the protein CASRREVGYEQYF.

The chain is built from TRBV19 and TRBJ1-2, with D tentatively TRBD1 (6 bases). CDR1 LNHDA and CDR2 SQIVND come from the germline V gene (reference sequence). The CDR3 is made up of 13 amino acids. Trimming left V 5 bases short and J 4 bases short, with 11 bases between. CDR3 DNA sequence: TGTGCCAGTAGTGGGGGGCTTCCCTATGGCTACACCTTC. It is translated as CASSGGLPYGYTF. The full variable domain, its missing parts supplied by reference TRBV19 and TRBJ1-2, is DGGITQSPKYLFRKEGQNVTLSCEQNLNHDAMYWYRQDPGQGLRLIYYSQIVNDFQKGDIAEGYSVSREKKESFPLTVTSAQKNPTAFYLCASSGGLPYGYTFGSGTRLTVV.

The table lists this clone with a count of one. In nucleotides, the CDR3 is TGTGCCAGCAGCGCCACACCGTATAGCAATCAGCCCCAGCATTTT. Its protein product is CASSATPYSNQPQHF. V and J are TRBV7-8 and TRBJ1-5, with D uncertain. Germline V gives CDR1 SGHVS, CDR2 FQNEAQ. V was pared by 5 bases and J by 0 bases, with 11 bases between. The CDR3 extends over 15 amino acids.

This sequence joins TRBV19 and TRBJ2-3, with a weak D call TRBD1 (5 bases). CDR3 length: 12 residues. The V end lost 8 bases, the J end lost 1 base, and 7 bases lay between the germline ends. CDR1 LNHDA and CDR2 SQIVND come from the germline V gene (reference sequence). CDR3 nucleotides: TGTGCCAGTCAACAGGGCACAGATACGCAGTATTTT. Amino acids: CASQQGTDTQYF.

The chain joins TRBV25-1 to TRBJ2-7; D may be TRBD1 (7 bases). CDR1 is MGHDK and CDR2 is SYGVNS in the germline V gene. The germline V and J ends were trimmed by 3 bases and 4 bases, with 22 bases remaining between them. The CDR3 sequence is 17 residues long. CDR3 DNA: TGTGCCAGCAGTGACCGCCCCGGGCAGGGGGGCGAATACGAGCAGTACTTC. This translates into CASSDRPGQGGEYEQYF.

CDR3 loop: CASGQTYGYTF. The CDR3 DNA reads TGTGCCAGCGGACAGACCTATGGCTACACCTTC. The chain has TRBV2 and TRBJ1-2, with a tentative D call TRBD1 (6 bases). Between the trimmed V and J ends, which lost 8 bases and 4 bases, there was a span of 8 bases. The CDR3 runs 11 residues. The germline CDR1 and CDR2 sequences are SNHLY and FYNNEI.

This chain uses TRBV10-3 with TRBJ2-3; TRBD2 agrees at 7 bases. V lost 6 bases and J lost 4; bases outside the gene matches: 10. The CDR3 extends over 15 amino acids. Germline V CDR1 and CDR2: ENHRY, SYGVKD. The CDR3 DNA sequence: TGTGCCATCAGGACTCGGCGGGAGAACGCAGATACGCAGTATTTT. Protein: CAIRTRRENADTQYF.

This sequence joins TRBV3-1 (or the pseudogene TRBV3-2) and TRBJ1-1; D remains unclear. This CDR3 has 14 residues. V was pared by 4 bases and J by 0 bases, with 9 bases between. Germline loops: CDR1 LGHDT, CDR2 YNNKEL (reference sequence). CDR3 in amino acids: CASSPKSMNTEAFF. CDR3 coding DNA: TGTGCCAGCAGCCCTAAGAGCATGAACACTGAAGCTTTCTTT.

The rearrangement uses TRBV2 and TRBJ1-5; 7 bases fit TRBD1. Germline CDR1 reads SNHLY; CDR2 reads FYNNEI. J lost 2 bases, V lost 3 bases, and 4 bases had no gene match. The CDR3 loop spans 15 amino acids. Here the CDR3 DNA reads TGTGCCAGCAGTGACGACAGGGTTGGCAATCAGCCCCAGCATTTT. Its protein is CASSDDRVGNQPQHF.

The rearrangement joins TRBV6-4 to TRBJ1-2; D ambiguous. The V gene lost 2 bases and the J gene lost 5 bases, with 6 bases spanning the gap. The CDR3 covers 12 residues. Germline lookup yields CDR1 MRHNA and CDR2 SNTAGT. CDR3 region: CASSDGPYGYTF. The DNA for the CDR3 is TGTGCCAGCAGTGACGGGCCGTATGGCTACACCTTC.

This chain joins TRBV7-9 and TRBJ2-1, with no clear D. Trimming cost V 2 bases and J 0 bases, with 11 bases left between them. The V gene's germline CDR1 is SEHNR and CDR2 FQNEAQ (reference sequence). This CDR3 has 16 amino acids. The CDR3 spells CASSLMAWSSYNEQFF. The CDR3 region has the DNA TGTGCCAGCAGCTTAATGGCCTGGAGCTCCTACAATGAGCAGTTCTTC.

V usage is TRBV6-4 and J usage is TRBJ2-6; D is perhaps TRBD1 (6 bases). Trimming took off 6 bases at V and 4 bases at J, with 10 bases between the two ends. Germline CDR1 reads MRHNA; CDR2 reads SNTAGT. The CDR3 contains 14 residues. In DNA form, the CDR3 reads TGTGCCAGCAGATCGGACAGCGGGGCCAACGTCCTGACTTTC. Translation: CASRSDSGANVLTF.

The genes are TRBV5-1 and TRBJ2-1, with 8 bases matching TRBD1. In germline, CDR1 is SGHRS, CDR2 YFSETQ. Germline trimming cut 0 bases from V and 4 bases from J; bases unmatched to any gene: 0. The CDR3 has 14 amino acids. CDR3 coding DNA: TGCGCCAGCAGCTTGGGACAGGGGTACAATGAGCAGTTCTTC. This gives the protein CASSLGQGYNEQFF.

The V gene is TRBV6-5, the J gene TRBJ2-5, with D maybe TRBD2 (6 bases). Deletions cut 2 bases from V and 2 bases from J, with 15 bases between. The CDR3 runs 16 residues. Germline loops: CDR1 MNHEY, CDR2 SVGAGI. CDR3 region: CASSYVPPGVQETQYF. DNA of the CDR3: TGTGCCAGCAGTTACGTTCCCCCGGGGGTACAAGAGACCCAGTACTTC.

This chain joins TRBV27 and TRBJ1-4; 7 bases align to TRBD1. V gave up 5 bases and J gave up 0 bases; unmatched junction bases: 15. This CDR3 has 19 amino acids. Germline loops: CDR1 MNHEY, CDR2 SMNVEV (reference sequence). The DNA of the CDR3 is TGTGCCAGCAGTCCCATGTTTCCATGGGACAGCTCAACTAATGAAAAACTGTTTTTT. Residues: CASSPMFPWDSSTNEKLFF.

V is TRBV9 and J is TRBJ2-7; 7 bases align to TRBD2. Per the germline V gene, CDR1 is SGDLS and CDR2 is YYNGEE. The CDR3 spans 14 residues. J lost 3 bases, V lost 5 bases, and 8 bases had no gene match. As DNA, the CDR3 is TGTGCCAGCAGTCCTAGCGGATCCCTCTACGAGCAGTACTTC. This sequence encodes CASSPSGSLYEQYF.

The chain joins TRBV6-5 to TRBJ2-4, with D uncertain. V lost 7 bases, J lost 7 bases, and 17 bases lay in between. The germline V gene has CDR1 MNHEY and CDR2 SVGAGI. This CDR3 region has 14 residues. The chain's CDR3 is CASKQISVDNIQYF. The CDR3 bases are TGTGCCAGCAAACAGATTTCGGTGGACAACATTCAGTACTTC.

This chain links TRBV6-5 with TRBJ1-1; tentative D call: TRBD1 (5 bases). CDR3 length: 13 amino acids. V lost 6 bases and J lost 3, with 11 bases in between. The germline V gene encodes CDR1 MNHEY and CDR2 SVGAGI. The CDR3 DNA sequence: TGTGCCAGCAGGAAGGAGGGACACACTGAAGCTTTCTTT. Protein: CASRKEGHTEAFF.

This chain connects TRBV6-5 to TRBJ2-1, with 10 bases lining up with TRBD2. The J segment lost 9 bases and the V segment lost 8 bases, leaving 13 bases of the junction unmatched. This CDR3 is 15 amino acids long. Per the germline V gene, CDR1 is MNHEY and CDR2 is SVGAGI. The DNA of the CDR3 is TGTGCCAGCCCCCGCCTTGGGCTAGCGGGGGTTGAGCAGTTCTTC. It codes for CASPRLGLAGVEQFF.

V usage is TRBV10-2 and J usage is TRBJ1-5; D is undetermined. V was trimmed by 0 bases and J by 4 bases, leaving 10 bases between them. Germline loops: CDR1 WSHSY, CDR2 SAAADI. This CDR3 is 15 amino acids long. DNA for the CDR3: TGCGCCAGCAGTGAGTCTAGTTACAGAAATCAGCCCCAGCATTTT. It translates to CASSESSYRNQPQHF.

The genes are TRBV6-5 and TRBJ1-1, with 9 bases fitting TRBD1. The CDR3 has 13 amino acids. Germline V gene lookup returns CDR1 MNHEY and CDR2 SVGAGI. The junction had 3 bases not matched to a gene; V was cut back by 6 bases and J by 4 bases. CDR3 loop: CASSRDRVTEAFF. In DNA, the CDR3 is TGTGCCAGCAGCCGGGACAGGGTCACTGAAGCTTTCTTT.

The chain is built from TRBV6-2 or TRBV6-3 and TRBJ2-5; D may be TRBD2 (5 bases). Trimming stripped 6 bases from V and 5 bases from J, with 19 bases between. The CDR3 totals 15 residues. Germline V gene data show CDR1 as MNHEY and CDR2 as SVGEGT. The CDR3 reads CASSPGIQAGETQYF. In DNA, the CDR3 is TGTGCCAGCAGCCCCGGGATTCAGGCCGGGGAGACCCAGTACTTC.

This clone was seen only once. This chain links TRBV18 with TRBJ1-1; TRBD1 aligns across 8 bases. Germline V gives CDR1 KGHSH, CDR2 LQKENI. The CDR3 spans 14 residues. Trimming took 3 bases from V and 1 from J; bases not matched to a gene: 1. CDR3 amino acids: CASSPGTGNTEAFF. CDR3 DNA: TGTGCCAGCTCACCGGGGACAGGGAACACTGAAGCTTTCTTT.

This chain's CDR3 is CASSLTGQGGDEQFF. In nucleotides, the CDR3 is TGCGCCAGCAGCCTAACGGGACAGGGGGGAGATGAGCAGTTCTTC. The V and J genes are TRBV5-1 and TRBJ2-1; 11 positions match TRBD1. V lost 4 bases and J lost 8; bases outside the gene matches: 8. Per the germline V gene, CDR1 is SGHRS and CDR2 is YFSETQ. The CDR3 is made up of 15 amino acids.

The count of this clone is one. The chain couples TRBV30 to TRBJ2-2, with D perhaps TRBD1 or TRBD2 (5 bases each). This CDR3 has 11 amino acids. Germline assignment: CDR1 GTSNPN and CDR2 SVGIG (reference sequence). V was shortened by 5 bases and J by 5 bases, with 6 bases between the two germline ends. CDR3 DNA sequence: TGTGCCTGGGGGGGAACCGGGGAGCTGTTTTTT. This gives the protein CAWGGTGELFF.

This chain links TRBV5-1 with TRBJ2-1; TRBD2 might be the D (5 bases). The CDR3 extends over 15 amino acids. Deletions cut 3 bases from V and 4 bases from J, with 14 bases between. Germline CDR1 is SGHRS and CDR2 is YFSETQ. DNA of the CDR3: TGCGCCAGCAGCTCGACTATCGGGCCTTACAATGAGCAGTTCTTC. It is translated as CASSSTIGPYNEQFF.

V and J are TRBV6-5 and TRBJ2-7; TRBD1 aligns across 7 bases. The V and J ends lost 2 bases and 3 bases, in that order; junction bases with no gene match: 4. The CDR3 has 14 amino acids. Germline loops: CDR1 MNHEY, CDR2 SVGAGI. CDR3 sequence reads: CASSYGGQIYEQYF. CDR3 DNA sequence: TGTGCCAGCAGTTACGGGGGACAGATCTACGAGCAGTACTTC.